This T cell receptor (beta chain) is from a study of T-cell memory formation after mild COVID-19. On the study more broadly: The two donors had largely donor-specific TCR clusters.

Note on this clonotype: Its matching antigen is unknown.

Overall study results and limits: CD4+ contracting clones were found mainly in CM and EM, and CD8+ ones in EMRA. That cross-reactive memory joined was suggested by some responding clones appearing in pre-infection memory.

The germline gives CDR1 MGHRA, CDR2 YSYEKL. V was pared by 1 base and J by 3 bases, with 14 bases between. The CDR3 contains 16 residues. 5'RACE primed at constant segments yielded TCR alpha and TCR beta cDNA libraries bearing sample barcodes and UMIs. TCRdb independently ran MiXCR on the 5' RACE reads; one entry per CDR3 protein. The table includes about 140,000 distinct CDR3 sequences, 15% to 20% detected once. The chain combines TRBV4-1 with TRBJ2-3; D may be TRBD1 (6 bases). This clonotype was obtained from an adult woman who had mild COVID-19 (a few samples of this study predate the infection). Cell type and time point are not known. Material: PBMCs or a T cell subset sorted from them (not recorded which). The CDR3 is CASSQGTGWRTDTQYF. The CDR3 DNA follows: TGCGCCAGCAGCCAAGGCACAGGGTGGAGGACAGATACGCAGTATTTT.